Presented here are 20 T cell receptor beta chains from one specimen sequenced in a study of molecular identifiers for immune sequencing clone quantification. TCRdb reanalysed the PCR reads using MiXCR and keeps one entry per CDR3 protein. This sample yields under 600,000 distinct CDR3 sequences, of which around 23% are seen a single time; 0.7% to 0.9% belongs to the top ten. Sequenced sample: naive CD8+ T cells from blood, with Jurkat cell RNA spiked in. The subset: FACS-sorted CD8+CD4-CCR7+CD45RA+ naive T cells. Receptors originate from a human donor in good health. Some libraries in this study had Jurkat cell RNA spiked in.

This clonotype was observed many times. The chain links TRBV5-1 to TRBJ2-5; a possible D gene is TRBD1 (6 bases). CDR1 SGHRS and CDR2 YFSETQ come from the germline V gene. V lost 0 bases, J lost 5 bases, and 11 bases lay in between. The CDR3 totals 14 residues. CDR3 in DNA: TGCGCCAGCAGCTTGGAACAGGGCGGGGAGACCCAGTACTTC. It encodes CASSLEQGGETQYF.

This clonotype was observed many times. The chain recombines TRBV5-4 with TRBJ2-3; D is uncertain. CDR3 length equals 14 residues. Germline-derived CDR1 and CDR2 are SGHNT and YYREEE (reference sequence). Trimming removed 4 bases at V and 3 bases at J, with 12 bases between. CDR3 sequence (DNA): TGTGCCAGCAGCGAACGGTTGTTGACAGATACGCAGTATTTT. Translated, it gives CASSERLLTDTQYF. The variable domain in full, with the rest retrieved from reference TRBV5-4 and TRBJ2-3, is ETGVTQSPTHLIKTRGQQVTLRCSSQSGHNTVSWYQQALGQGPQFIFQYYREEENGRGNFPPRFSGLQFPNYSSELNVNALELDDSALYLCASSERLLTDTQYFGPGTRLTVL.

This chain uses TRBV6-5 with TRBJ2-3; 9 bases are shared with TRBD2. Trimming at V came to 0 bases and at J to 6 bases, leaving 16 bases not matched to a gene. Looked up from germline, CDR1 is MNHEY and CDR2 is SVGAGI. The CDR3 has 19 residues. CDR3 DNA: TGTGCCAGCAGTTACTCGTCGCAGCTCCAGCGGGAGGTTTCGGATACGCAGTATTTT. This codes for CASSYSSQLQREVSDTQYF.

About this clonotype itself: A much more abundant neighbour one base away suggests this may be a read error. The J gene is TRBJ1-4, the V gene TRBV5-6, with D uncertain. The CDR3 length is 16 residues. Germline V CDR1 and CDR2: SGHDT, YYEEEE. V lost 0 bases and J lost 12, with 21 bases in between. CDR3 region: CASSLEPSWGIKELFF. The DNA for the CDR3 is TGTGCCAGCAGCTTGGAGCCCAGCTGGGGTATCAAGGAACTGTTTTTT.

This clonotype was counted between two and nine times. The chain combines TRBV20-1 with TRBJ2-5; 8 bases are shared with TRBD1. Germline CDR1 reads DFQATT; CDR2 reads SNEGSKA (reference sequence). J was trimmed by 1 base and V by 2 bases; bases with no gene match: 3. This CDR3 spans 14 amino acids. CDR3 coding DNA: TGCAGTGCTAGATCCGACAGGGGCCAAGAGACCCAGTACTTC. Translation: CSARSDRGQETQYF.

The chain combines TRBV4-1 with TRBJ2-1, with 11 nucleotides matching TRBD2. Germline CDR1 reads MGHRA; CDR2 reads YSYEKL. With 3 bases clipped from V and 1 base from J, the junction kept 8 bases outside the gene matches. The length of the CDR3 is 18 residues. The CDR3 region has the DNA TGCGCCAGCAGCCACCTAGCGGGGGGCGCGGCTTCCTACAATGAGCAGTTCTTC. Translation: CASSHLAGGAASYNEQFF.

As for this clonotype: A much larger clone differs by one base, so this may be a read error. The gene calls are TRBV23-1 and TRBJ1-3; D unclear. TRBV23-1 is identified as an open reading frame with a role that is uncertain. V gave up 6 bases and J gave up 0 bases, with 12 bases separating them. The CDR3 length is 15 residues. Written as DNA, the CDR3 is TGCGCCAGCAGCCGTGCCGGGATCTCTGGAAACACCATATATTTT. This encodes CASSRAGISGNTIYF.

This clonotype was picked up many times. The chain is built from TRBV7-3 and TRBJ2-2; 7 positions agree with TRBD1. Germline-derived CDR1 and CDR2 are SGHTA and FQGTGA. J was trimmed by 3 bases and V by 3 bases; bases with no gene match: 7. This CDR3 has 16 residues. The CDR3: CASSLGQYGDTGELFF. The CDR3 region has the DNA TGTGCCAGCAGCTTGGGACAGTACGGAGACACCGGGGAGCTGTTTTTT.

The rearrangement uses TRBV20-1 and TRBJ2-1; a weak D match, TRBD2 (5 bases). From germline, CDR1 is DFQATT and CDR2 SNEGSKA (reference sequence). The CDR3 spans 15 residues. Trimming removed 4 bases from V and 6 bases from J, with 19 bases in between. CDR3 coding DNA: TGCAGTGCTAAAGATGACCGGGCCCGGGGCAATGAGCAGTTCTTC. It yields the protein CSAKDDRARGNEQFF.

This clonotype was seen only once. The chain has TRBV2 and TRBJ2-7; no reliable D call. V shed 4 bases and J shed 5 bases, with 12 bases lying between them. This CDR3 contains 13 residues. Per germline, CDR1 SNHLY and CDR2 FYNNEI. The CDR3, as DNA: TGTGCCAGCAGTGGACTGAGAGCACACGAGCAGTACTTC. This codes for CASSGLRAHEQYF.

The chain carries TRBV19 and TRBJ2-7; tentatively, D is TRBD2 (6 bases). There are 16 residues in the CDR3. With 1 base removed from V and 2 bases from J, the gap between germline ends came to 15 bases. Germline V gene lookup returns CDR1 LNHDA and CDR2 SQIVND (reference sequence). The CDR3 nucleotides are TGTGCCAGTAGTATAGGAACCCGCGGGGATACCTACGAGCAGTACTTC. Translating it yields CASSIGTRGDTYEQYF.

As to this clonotype: A read error may be the cause here, since a much bigger clone is one base away. J is TRBJ2-4 and V is TRBV12-3 or TRBV12-4; D unresolved. The CDR3 loop spans 11 amino acids. The chain's CDR3 is CANSSEDIQYF. The CDR3 DNA follows: TGTGCCAACAGTTCCGAGGACATTCAGTACTTC.

Details on this clonotype: An end of the junction does not agree with germline; a read error may underlie this. The chain uses TRBV9 and TRBJ2-2; TRBD1 matches 8 bases. The CDR3 covers 17 residues. Germline loops: CDR1 SGDLS, CDR2 YYNGEE. This CDR3 is CASSVVGDRRTTGGLFF. The CDR3 nucleotides are TGTGCCAGCAGCGTAGTAGGGGACAGGAGGACCACCGGGGGGCTGTTTTTT.

Concerning this clonotype itself: A much larger clonotype is one base distant, so this may be a read error. The chain uses TRBV19 and TRBJ2-7; 9 bases match TRBD1. The CDR3 covers 14 residues. CDR1 is LNHDA, CDR2 SQIVND, per germline (reference sequence). CDR3 in amino acids: CASSSTGGGYEQNF. The CDR3 DNA reads TGTGCCAGTAGTTCCACAGGGGGCGGGTACGAGCAGAACTTC.

V is TRBV6-5 and J is TRBJ1-4, with D perhaps TRBD1 (5 bases). The CDR3 length is 15 residues. Per germline, CDR1 MNHEY and CDR2 SVGAGI. V lost 2 bases to trimming and J lost 8 bases, with 15 bases between them. The CDR3, as DNA: TGTGCCAGCAGTTACCAGGGAAGGGTACACGAAAAACTGTTTTTT. This codes for CASSYQGRVHEKLFF.

This clonotype was detected many times. As DNA, the CDR3 is TGTGCCAGCAGTTTGGCGGGGAGGCCCCAGCATTTT. This gives the protein CASSLAGRPQHF. The V call is TRBV12-3 or TRBV12-4, the J call TRBJ1-5; D call uncertain. V was trimmed by 3 bases and J by 9 bases, leaving 9 bases between them. The CDR3 has 12 residues.

This sequence joins TRBV18 and TRBJ2-7; unclear D gene. The V gene's germline CDR1 is KGHSH and CDR2 LQKENI. CDR3 length: 15 residues. V lost 0 bases, J lost 3 bases, and 12 bases lay in between. DNA for the CDR3: TGTGCCAGCTCACCACCGGAAGGGTCGGGCTACGAGCAGTACTTC. This codes for CASSPPEGSGYEQYF.

In its sample, this clonotype was seen many times. The CDR3 reads CASSPAIYEQYF. The CDR3 bases are TGTGCCAGCAGTCCAGCGATCTACGAGCAGTACTTC. V usage is TRBV7-9 and J usage is TRBJ2-7; no firm D call. This CDR3 comprises 12 residues. Trimming pared 6 bases from V and 3 bases from J, leaving 9 bases between. Germline values: CDR1 SEHNR, CDR2 FQNEAQ (reference sequence).

This clonotype was recorded at least ten times. The rearrangement links TRBV20-1 to TRBJ2-3; TRBD2 matches 9 bases. Germline V lookup: CDR1 DFQATT, CDR2 SNEGSKA (reference sequence). There are 16 residues in the CDR3. J gave up 2 bases and V 8 bases, and 14 bases lay outside the gene matches. The CDR3 DNA is TGCAGTTTCCATTCGCCTAGCGGGGCAAACACAGATACGCAGTATTTT. Its translation: CSFHSPSGANTDTQYF.

This clonotype has a count of ten or more. The J gene is TRBJ1-1, the V gene TRBV7-9, with D tentatively TRBD1 (6 bases). V was cut by 5 bases and J by 1 base, with 8 bases left in between. The germline CDR1 and CDR2 sequences are SEHNR and FQNEAQ (reference sequence). This CDR3 spans 13 amino acids. For the CDR3, the DNA is TGTGCCAGCAGCCGGACAGCGAACACTGAAGCTTTCTTT. This codes for CASSRTANTEAFF.